This T cell receptor (beta chain) is drawn from a study of cytomegalovirus exposure and HLA in healthy donors. Study details: Counted in an early data release were roughly 81 million unique TCRs from HLA-typed donors.

CDR3 size: 15 residues. The germline CDR1 and CDR2 sequences are SEHNR and FQNEAQ (reference sequence). V trimming: 5 bases; J trimming: 8 bases; junction bases outside the gene matches: 9. This cohort consisted of healthy bone marrow donors. With 60 Vbeta and 13 Jbeta primers, the PCR was carried out. The table came from immunoSEQ multiplex PCR; TCRdb's copy has only in-frame clones and leaves some out. Among about 190,000 clones listed, approximately 81% were seen once. This clone was counted a single time. Its antigen is not identified. Study-wide results and caveats: Later analysis suggested most CMV-associated TCR beta chains were HLA-restricted.

The sequencing sample was made of PBMCs. The clonotype was recovered from a woman under 30 in good health and CMV-seropositive. This chain joins TRBV7-9 and TRBJ2-1; 10 bases line up with TRBD1. The CDR3: CASSPTGTGVYEQFF. As DNA, the CDR3 is TGTGCCAGCAGCCCAACCGGGACAGGGGTCTATGAGCAGTTCTTC. Together with reference TRBV7-9 and TRBJ2-1, the CDR3 gives the full variable domain: DTGVSQNPRHKITKRGQNVTFRCDPISEHNRLYWYRQTLGQGPEFLTYFQNEAQLEKSRLLSDRFSAERPKGSFSTLEIQRTEQGDSAMYLCASSPTGTGVYEQFFGPGTRLTVL.